This T cell receptor (beta chain) was obtained from a study of blood T cell repertoires in COVID-19. The wider study: Italy, Spain and the United States were the sources of the convalescent and acute COVID-19 samples. T cells, B-cell-depleted T cells, or PBMCs supplied cDNA or gDNA.

Trimming shortened V by 1 base and J by 4 bases, and 14 bases separated the two germline ends. Germline V gene data show CDR1 as MGHRA and CDR2 as YSYEKL. The CDR3 is 16 amino acids. Original processing notes: Cell counts per sample came from amplifying reference gene primers. This table comes from immunoSEQ multiplex PCR, and its TCRdb copy is limited to in-frame clones, with some not included. V, J and clone size are those of that table, while D and trimming were read from the DNA. The sample lists 130,000 or so clones, approximately 80% seen once, with 25% in the top ten. Specimen: peripheral blood. The chain recombines TRBV4-1 with TRBJ2-1; TRBD2 might be the D (6 bases). This clonotype was sampled from a human donor in a cohort sampled during active COVID-19. CDR3 residues: CASSQVQGGLYNEQFF. CDR3 nucleotide sequence: TGCGCCAGCAGCCAAGTTCAAGGCGGACTATACAATGAGCAGTTCTTC.